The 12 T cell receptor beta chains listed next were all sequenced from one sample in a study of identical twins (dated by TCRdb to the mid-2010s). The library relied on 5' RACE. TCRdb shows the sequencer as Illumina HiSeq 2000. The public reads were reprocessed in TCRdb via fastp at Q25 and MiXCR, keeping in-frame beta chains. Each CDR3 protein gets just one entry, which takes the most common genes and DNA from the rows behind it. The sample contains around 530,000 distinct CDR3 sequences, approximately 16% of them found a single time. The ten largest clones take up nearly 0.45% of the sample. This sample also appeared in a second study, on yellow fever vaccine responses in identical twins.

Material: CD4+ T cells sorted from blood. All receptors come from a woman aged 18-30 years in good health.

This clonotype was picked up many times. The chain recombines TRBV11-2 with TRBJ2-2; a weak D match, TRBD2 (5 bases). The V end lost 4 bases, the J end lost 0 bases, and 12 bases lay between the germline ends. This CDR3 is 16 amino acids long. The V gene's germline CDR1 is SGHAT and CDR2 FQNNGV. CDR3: CASSSIRGPNTGELFF. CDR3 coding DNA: TGTGCCAGCAGCTCCATACGGGGTCCGAACACCGGGGAGCTGTTTTTT. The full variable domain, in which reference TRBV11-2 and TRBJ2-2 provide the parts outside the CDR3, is EAGVAQSPRYKIIEKRQSVAFWCNPISGHATLYWYQQILGQGPKLLIQFQNNGVVDDSQLPKDRFSAERLKGVDSTLKIQPAKLEDSAVYLCASSSIRGPNTGELFFGEGSRLTVL.

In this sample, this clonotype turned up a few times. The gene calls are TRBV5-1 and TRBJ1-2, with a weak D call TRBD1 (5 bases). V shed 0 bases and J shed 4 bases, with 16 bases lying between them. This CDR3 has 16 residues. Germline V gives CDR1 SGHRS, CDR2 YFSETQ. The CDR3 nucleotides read TGCGCCAGCAGCTTGGCCGGGACGGCTACCTCCTATGGCTACACCTTC. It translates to CASSLAGTATSYGYTF.

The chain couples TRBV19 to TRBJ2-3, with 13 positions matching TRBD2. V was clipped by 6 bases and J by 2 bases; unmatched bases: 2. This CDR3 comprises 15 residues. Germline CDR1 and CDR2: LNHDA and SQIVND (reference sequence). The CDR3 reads CASRGTSGTTDTQYF. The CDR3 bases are TGTGCCAGTAGGGGGACTAGCGGGACCACAGATACGCAGTATTTT.

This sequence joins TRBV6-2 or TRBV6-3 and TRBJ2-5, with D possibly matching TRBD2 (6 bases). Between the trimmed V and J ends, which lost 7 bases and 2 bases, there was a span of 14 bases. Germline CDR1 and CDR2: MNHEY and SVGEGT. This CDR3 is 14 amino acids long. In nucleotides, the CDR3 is TGTGCCAGCATTTGGGGGGATACTCAAGAGACCCAGTACTTC. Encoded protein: CASIWGDTQETQYF.

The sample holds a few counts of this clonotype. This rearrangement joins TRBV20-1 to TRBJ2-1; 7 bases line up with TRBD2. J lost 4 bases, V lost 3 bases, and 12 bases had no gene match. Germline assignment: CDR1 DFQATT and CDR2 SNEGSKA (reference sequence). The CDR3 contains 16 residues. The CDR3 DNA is TGCAGTGCTAGCTTCAGCCAACCCGGGAGGTACAATGAGCAGTTCTTC. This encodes CSASFSQPGRYNEQFF.

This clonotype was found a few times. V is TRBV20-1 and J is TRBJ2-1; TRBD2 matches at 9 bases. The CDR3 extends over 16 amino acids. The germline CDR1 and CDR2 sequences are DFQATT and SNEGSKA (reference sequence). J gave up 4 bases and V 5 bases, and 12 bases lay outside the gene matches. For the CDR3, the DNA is TGCAGTGCTGCACCCCCTAGCGGGACGGTATACAATGAGCAGTTCTTC. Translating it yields CSAAPPSGTVYNEQFF.

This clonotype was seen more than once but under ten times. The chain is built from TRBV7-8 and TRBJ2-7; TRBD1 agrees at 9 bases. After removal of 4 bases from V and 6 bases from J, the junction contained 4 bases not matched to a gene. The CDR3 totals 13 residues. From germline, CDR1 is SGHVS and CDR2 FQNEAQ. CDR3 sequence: CASSSRQGGEQYV. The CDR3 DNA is TGTGCCAGCAGCTCTAGACAGGGGGGCGAGCAGTACGTC.

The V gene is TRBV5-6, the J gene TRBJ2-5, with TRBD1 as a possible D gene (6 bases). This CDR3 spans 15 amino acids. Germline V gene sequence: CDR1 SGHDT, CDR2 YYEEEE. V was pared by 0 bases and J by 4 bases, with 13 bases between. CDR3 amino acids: CASSLVGDRRETQYF. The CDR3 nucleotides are TGTGCCAGCAGCTTGGTGGGCGACAGGCGAGAGACCCAGTACTTC.

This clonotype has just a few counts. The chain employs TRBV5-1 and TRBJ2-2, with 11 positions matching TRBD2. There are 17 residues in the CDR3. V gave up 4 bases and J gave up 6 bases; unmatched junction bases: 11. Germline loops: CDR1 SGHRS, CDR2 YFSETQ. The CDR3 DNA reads TGCGCCAGCAGCCACACTAGCGGGGGAAGGTACGCCGGGGAGCTGTTTTTT. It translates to CASSHTSGGRYAGELFF. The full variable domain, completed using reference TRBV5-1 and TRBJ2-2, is KAGVTQTPRYLIKTRGQQVTLSCSPISGHRSVSWYQQTPGQGLQFLFEYFSETQRNKGNFPGRFSGRQFSNSRSEMNVSTLELGDSALYLCASSHTSGGRYAGELFFGEGSRLTVL.

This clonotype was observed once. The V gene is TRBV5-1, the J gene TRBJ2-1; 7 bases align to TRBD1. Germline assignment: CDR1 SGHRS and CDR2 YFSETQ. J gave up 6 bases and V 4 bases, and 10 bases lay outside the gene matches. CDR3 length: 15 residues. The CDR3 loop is CASSRKTGFGNEQFF. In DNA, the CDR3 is TGCGCCAGCAGCCGGAAGACAGGGTTTGGCAATGAGCAGTTCTTC.

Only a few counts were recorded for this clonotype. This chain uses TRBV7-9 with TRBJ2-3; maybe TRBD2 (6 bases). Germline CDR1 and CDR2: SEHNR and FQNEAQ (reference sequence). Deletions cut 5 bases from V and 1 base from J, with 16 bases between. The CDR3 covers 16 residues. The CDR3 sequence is CASSRDSPFGTDTQYF. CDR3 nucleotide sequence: TGTGCCAGCAGCCGGGACTCCCCCTTTGGCACAGATACGCAGTATTTT.

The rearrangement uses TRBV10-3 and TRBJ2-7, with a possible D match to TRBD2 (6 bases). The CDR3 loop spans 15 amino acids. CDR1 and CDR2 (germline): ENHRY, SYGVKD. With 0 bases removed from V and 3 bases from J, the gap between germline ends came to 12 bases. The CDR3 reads CAISESRVSGYEQYF. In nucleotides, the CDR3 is TGTGCCATCAGTGAGTCTAGGGTTAGCGGCTACGAGCAGTACTTC.